These T cell receptor beta chains were read from a single sample in a study of post-analysis software for immune sequencing data. In TCRdb, the PCR reads were re-called with MiXCR into one record per CDR3 protein. The sample shows some 700,000 distinct CDR3 sequences, 59% of them seen only once. The source material was blood. These receptors were collected from a girl aged 2 to 9 with multiple sclerosis. Both conserved end residues are part of each CDR3. The order of the fields is J gene, V gene, clone size, CDR3 protein. Only part of the rows carry a size: once, few, many, or a class if the clone is expanded.

j_call: TRBJ1-5; v_call: TRBV6-4; clone_size: -; cdr3_aa: CAGSVQVDQPQHF
j_call: TRBJ2-5; v_call: TRBV7-8; clone_size: -; cdr3_aa: CASSLRPRDREGEETQYF
j_call: TRBJ1-2; v_call: TRBV10-3; clone_size: -; cdr3_aa: CAINPGDYGYTF
j_call: TRBJ1-2; v_call: TRBV14; clone_size: -; cdr3_aa: CASSHGAQGGPHYTF
j_call: TRBJ2-3; v_call: TRBV5-1; clone_size: -; cdr3_aa: CASSSPVLAGGLTDTQYF
j_call: TRBJ2-7; v_call: TRBV5-1; clone_size: -; cdr3_aa: CASSGWSGSYEQYF
j_call: TRBJ1-2; v_call: TRBV6-2/TRBV6-3; clone_size: once; cdr3_aa: CATDGLYGYTF
j_call: TRBJ2-2; v_call: TRBV6-4; clone_size: -; cdr3_aa: CASSGAAGSTGELFF
j_call: TRBJ2-3; v_call: TRBV24-1; clone_size: -; cdr3_aa: CATSSGTGGTSNHADTQYF
j_call: TRBJ2-5; v_call: TRBV7-6; clone_size: few; cdr3_aa: CASKAGGPETQYF
j_call: TRBJ2-1; v_call: TRBV20-1; clone_size: -; cdr3_aa: CSARMETEQFF
j_call: TRBJ2-1; v_call: TRBV7-2; clone_size: many; cdr3_aa: CASSDSSYNEQFF
j_call: TRBJ1-1; v_call: TRBV27; clone_size: -; cdr3_aa: CASSLSWDTEAFF
j_call: TRBJ2-5; v_call: TRBV29-1; clone_size: -; cdr3_aa: CSVVFPGKTQYF
j_call: TRBJ2-1; v_call: TRBV5-8; clone_size: -; cdr3_aa: CASSPIAGNEQFF
j_call: TRBJ1-2; v_call: TRBV6-6; clone_size: -; cdr3_aa: CASFSGDAYGYTF
j_call: TRBJ2-7; v_call: TRBV20-1; clone_size: few; cdr3_aa: CSAEGLAAYNEQYF
j_call: TRBJ2-7; v_call: TRBV6-5; clone_size: -; cdr3_aa: CASSYVAGGSYEQYF
j_call: TRBJ2-5; v_call: TRBV5-1; clone_size: -; cdr3_aa: CASSPGGALFETQYF
j_call: -; v_call: TRBV6-5; clone_size: -; cdr3_aa: CASSGPGLADYEQYF
j_call: TRBJ1-2; v_call: TRBV7-2; clone_size: -; cdr3_aa: CASSLVLGNYGYTF
j_call: TRBJ2-3; v_call: TRBV20-1; clone_size: -; cdr3_aa: CSARVGLTSTDTQYF
j_call: TRBJ2-7; v_call: TRBV7-6; clone_size: -; cdr3_aa: CASSLGAGDKNIRYF
j_call: TRBJ2-3; v_call: TRBV2; clone_size: -; cdr3_aa: CASSSDEDTQYF
j_call: TRBJ1-1; v_call: TRBV20-1; clone_size: -; cdr3_aa: CGARDHAEAFF
j_call: TRBJ1-2; v_call: TRBV20-1; clone_size: -; cdr3_aa: CSASRAQIYGYTF
j_call: TRBJ1-4; v_call: TRBV20-1; clone_size: -; cdr3_aa: CSARGGTGDEKLFF
j_call: TRBJ2-1; v_call: TRBV20-1; clone_size: -; cdr3_aa: CSARRRWRKFF
j_call: TRBJ2-7; v_call: TRBV29-1; clone_size: -; cdr3_aa: CSVGHRQELGEAYEQYF
j_call: TRBJ2-1; v_call: TRBV24-1; clone_size: few; cdr3_aa: CATSDRTGMTETQFF
j_call: TRBJ2-6; v_call: TRBV20-1; clone_size: many; cdr3_aa: CSANAPSSTVSGANVLTF
j_call: TRBJ2-7; v_call: TRBV11-2; clone_size: -; cdr3_aa: CASSLLISGTITQYF
j_call: TRBJ2-3; v_call: TRBV5-1; clone_size: -; cdr3_aa: CASSGGQGLDTQYF
j_call: TRBJ2-1; v_call: TRBV12-3/TRBV12-4; clone_size: -; cdr3_aa: CASSSALGLYNEQFF
j_call: TRBJ1-2; v_call: TRBV11-2; clone_size: few; cdr3_aa: CASSPRGEGRNYGYTF
j_call: TRBJ2-5; v_call: TRBV5-1; clone_size: once; cdr3_aa: CASMRTSGTLNEQYF